This passage covers 5 T cell receptor beta chains from one sample sequenced in a study of blood T cell repertoires in COVID-19. Assay used: immunoSEQ multiplex PCR; TCRdb lists only in-frame clones, some missing. The table shows roughly 240,000 clones, with approximately 88% occurring only once. The source material was PBMCs or T cells enriched from blood (not recorded which). The receptors here all came from a woman in her thirties or forties with acute COVID-19.

The rearrangement uses TRBV7-2 and TRBJ2-3, with 11 positions matching TRBD2. The CDR3 length is 16 residues. Looked up from germline, CDR1 is SGHTA and CDR2 is FQGNSA. J lost 5 bases, V lost 5 bases, and 9 bases had no gene match. CDR3 region: CASSLTSGSGGDTQYF. The CDR3, as DNA: TGTGCCAGCAGCCTAACTAGCGGGAGTGGGGGAGATACGCAGTATTTT.

This rearrangement joins TRBV7-9 to TRBJ2-2; D is ambiguous. This CDR3 comprises 12 residues. In germline, CDR1 is SEHNR, CDR2 FQNEAQ (reference sequence). V lost 3 bases and J 7 bases, leaving 6 bases between the germline ends. For the CDR3, the DNA is TGTGCCAGCAGCTTGGCCATCGGGGAGCTGTTTTTT. Protein: CASSLAIGELFF. Full variable domain (missing parts from reference TRBV7-9 and TRBJ2-2): DTGVSQNPRHKITKRGQNVTFRCDPISEHNRLYWYRQTLGQGPEFLTYFQNEAQLEKSRLLSDRFSAERPKGSFSTLEIQRTEQGDSAMYLCASSLAIGELFFGEGSRLTVL.

J is TRBJ1-2 and V is TRBV19; 7 bases map to TRBD1. This CDR3 is 15 amino acids long. Germline V CDR1 and CDR2: LNHDA, SQIVND (reference sequence). The V gene end was trimmed by 3 bases and the J gene end by 0 bases; junction bases not matched to a gene: 4. The CDR3 sequence: CASSMGGQPNYGYTF. In DNA form, the CDR3 reads TGTGCCAGTAGTATGGGGGGACAGCCTAACTATGGCTACACCTTC.

The chain has TRBV29-1 and TRBJ2-3; TRBD2 agrees at 12 bases. Germline V gives CDR1 SQVTM, CDR2 ANQGSEA. V lost 7 bases, J lost 5 bases, and 4 bases stayed unmatched. CDR3 length: 13 residues. CDR3 in DNA: TGCAGCGGCGCTAGCGGGGGGGGAGATACGCAGTATTTT. Protein product: CSGASGGGDTQYF.

The CDR3 spells CASKKFRGANGNQYF. In DNA, the CDR3 is TGTGCCAGTAAAAAATTTCGGGGGGCCAATGGGAACCAGTACTTC. This sequence joins TRBV6-6 and TRBJ2-5; D might be TRBD2 (7 bases). CDR1 MNHNY and CDR2 SVGAGI come from the germline V gene (reference sequence). Trimming removed 9 bases at V and 10 bases at J, with 27 bases between. This CDR3 comprises 15 residues.